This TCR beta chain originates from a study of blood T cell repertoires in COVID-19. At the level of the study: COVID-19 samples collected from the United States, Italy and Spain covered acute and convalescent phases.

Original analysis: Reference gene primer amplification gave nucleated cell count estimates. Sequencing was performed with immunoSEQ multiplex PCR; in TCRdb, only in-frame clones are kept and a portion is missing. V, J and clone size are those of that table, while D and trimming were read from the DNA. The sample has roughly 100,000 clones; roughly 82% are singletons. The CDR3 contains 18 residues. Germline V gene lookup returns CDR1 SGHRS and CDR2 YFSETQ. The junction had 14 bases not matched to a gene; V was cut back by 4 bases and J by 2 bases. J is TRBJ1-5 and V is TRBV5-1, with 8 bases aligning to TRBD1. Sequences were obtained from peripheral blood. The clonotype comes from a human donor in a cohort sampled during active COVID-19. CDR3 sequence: CASSPGQGSLIGNQPQHF. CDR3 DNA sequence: TGCGCCAGCAGCCCTGGACAGGGATCGCTTATAGGCAATCAGCCCCAGCATTTT.